This is a list of T cell receptor beta chains from one sample in a study of T-cell reconstitution after alpha-beta-depleted transplantation in children. TCRdb redid the calling of the PCR reads with MiXCR, one entry per CDR3 protein. The sample includes roughly 790,000 distinct CDR3 sequences, around 17% seen only once; the top ten take approximately 5%. This specimen consisted of PBMCs, mostly from graft donor cells, obtained 360 days after TCRalphabeta/CD19-depleted stem cell transplant. The source is a male patient younger than 18 who had a stem cell transplant for acute lymphoblastic leukemia, so the T cells may come from the graft donor. CDR3s leave out the opening cysteine and the closing phenylalanine or tryptophan.

V gene	J gene	CDR3 protein
TRBV20-1	TRBJ1-5	SARAGIHQPQH
TRBV20-1	TRBJ1-6	SPGRTNSPLH
TRBV12-3/TRBV12-4	TRBJ2-2	AYREGSGELF
TRBV20-1	TRBJ1-6	SARKGQHNSPLH
TRBV11-2	TRBJ2-5	ASRTYFGWETQY
TRBV7-3	TRBJ2-2	ASSLNSITGELF
TRBV10-1	TRBJ2-4	ASSESTGPQNIQY
TRBV4-2	TRBJ2-1	ASSQDHLTSYNEQF
TRBV28	TRBJ2-7	ASSLWLAQRSSYEQY
TRBV7-2	TRBJ2-7	ASKQYMAFYEQY
TRBV15	TRBJ2-7	ATSRETSYEQY
TRBV11-2	TRBJ2-2	ASSPQKAGGNTGELF
TRBV7-2	TRBJ2-7	ASSRTYASGYEQY
TRBV2	TRBJ1-1	ASRNRDSTEAF
TRBV14	TRBJ1-2	ASSLQGARRYT
TRBV5-1	TRBJ2-5	ASSLVVMGDQWETQY
TRBV5-5	TRBJ2-7	ASSWGSAAQY
TRBV18	TRBJ2-3	ASSPLKPGVGTDTQY
TRBV11-2	TRBJ2-7	ASSSQTGRLYEQY
TRBV12-3/TRBV12-4	TRBJ2-2	ASSGTGYTGELF
TRBV5-1	TRBJ2-7	ASSLVASEQY
TRBV7-3	TRBJ2-2	ASSLRTTNTGELF
TRBV20-1	TRBJ2-3	SATPPRATTDTQY
TRBV18	TRBJ2-1	ASSPSGVGQF
TRBV6-2/TRBV6-3	TRBJ2-2	ASSLRTGYTGELF
TRBV7-6	TRBJ2-7	ASSGGTGVLYEQY
TRBV7-7	TRBJ2-1	ASSPPHYQREGQDEQF
TRBV29-1	TRBJ2-1	SVEGVAESYNEQF
TRBV27	TRBJ2-7	ASSLQGTEQY